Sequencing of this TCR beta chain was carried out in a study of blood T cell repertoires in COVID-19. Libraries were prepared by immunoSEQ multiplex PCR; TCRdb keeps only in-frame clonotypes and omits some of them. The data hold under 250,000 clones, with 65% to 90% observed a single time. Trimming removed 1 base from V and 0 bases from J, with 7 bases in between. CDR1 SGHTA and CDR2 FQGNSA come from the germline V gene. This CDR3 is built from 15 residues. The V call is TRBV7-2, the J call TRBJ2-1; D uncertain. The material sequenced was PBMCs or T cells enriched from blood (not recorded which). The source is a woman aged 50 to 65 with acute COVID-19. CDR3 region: CASSLVRSSYNEQFF. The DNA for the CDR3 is TGTGCCAGCAGCTTAGTACGGAGCTCCTACAATGAGCAGTTCTTC.